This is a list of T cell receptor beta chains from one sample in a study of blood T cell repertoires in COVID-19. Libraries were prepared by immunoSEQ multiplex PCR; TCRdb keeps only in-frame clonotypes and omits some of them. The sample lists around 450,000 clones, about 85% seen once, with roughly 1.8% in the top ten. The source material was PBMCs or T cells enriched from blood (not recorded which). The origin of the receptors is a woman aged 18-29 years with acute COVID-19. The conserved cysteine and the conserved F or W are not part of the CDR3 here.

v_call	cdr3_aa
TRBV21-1	ASSTIQGAADTQY
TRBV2	ASSEALGGNTEAF
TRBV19	ASSIDRAGVYNEQF
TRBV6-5	ASSIRQRHGYT
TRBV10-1	ASSEQGQADLFTYEQY
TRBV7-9	ASSFEGAVLATQY
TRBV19	ASSWAAGYNEQF
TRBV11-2	ASSLVIAGQETQY
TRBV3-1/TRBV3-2	ASSQPGEQY
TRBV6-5	ASSLSPVGNQPQH
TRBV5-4	ASSPRGREGPYEQY
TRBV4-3	ASSLQPQGSNTGELF